This T cell receptor beta chain came from a study of T cell responses to AZD1222 COVID-19 vaccine. Concerning this clone: Antigen: not known.

This table comes from immunoSEQ multiplex PCR, and its TCRdb copy is limited to in-frame clones, with some not included. The table records approximately 190,000 clones, more than 75% of them present only once. Study findings and constraints: Repertoire sampling was restricted to post-peak T cell response timepoints.

Sequencing used peripheral blood, obtained on day 0 of AZD1222 vaccination. The clonotype comes from an adult in good health.

Here the CDR3 DNA reads TGTGCCAGTAGTAGAGCGGGAGTTAGATACGAGCAGTACTTC. This sequence encodes CASSRAGVRYEQYF. The rearrangement uses TRBV19 and TRBJ2-7; 8 bases are shared with TRBD2. The CDR3 totals 14 residues. Germline V gene sequence: CDR1 LNHDA, CDR2 SQIVND (reference sequence). Losses at the gene ends were 4 bases for V and 4 bases for J; bases not matched to a gene: 6. The full variable domain, rest sourced from reference TRBV19 and TRBJ2-7, is DGGITQSPKYLFRKEGQNVTLSCEQNLNHDAMYWYRQDPGQGLRLIYYSQIVNDFQKGDIAEGYSVSREKKESFPLTVTSAQKNPTAFYLCASSRAGVRYEQYFGPGTRLTVT.